This T cell receptor (beta chain) was documented in a study of blood T cell repertoires in COVID-19. Study overall: PBMCs, B-cell-depleted T cells, or T cells were the source of the cDNA or gDNA that made up the material.

Clinical histories supplied by participants themselves formed the basis of cohort assignment. Clones were read by immunoSEQ multiplex PCR, and TCRdb kept only the in-frame ones, dropping some. The data show 400,000 to 500,000 clones, about 88% seen once. Between the trimmed V and J ends, which lost 1 base and 5 bases, there was a span of 8 bases. Germline V lookup: CDR1 LGHNA, CDR2 YNFKEQ. This CDR3 has 13 amino acids. The chain has TRBV4-2 and TRBJ1-2; D gene uncertain. Sequencing used PBMCs or T cells enriched from blood (not recorded which). This TCR derives from a woman aged 18-29 years who had been exposed to COVID-19. The CDR3 loop is CASSQGREYGYTF. CDR3 DNA: TGTGCCAGCAGCCAAGGCCGAGAGTATGGCTACACCTTC.